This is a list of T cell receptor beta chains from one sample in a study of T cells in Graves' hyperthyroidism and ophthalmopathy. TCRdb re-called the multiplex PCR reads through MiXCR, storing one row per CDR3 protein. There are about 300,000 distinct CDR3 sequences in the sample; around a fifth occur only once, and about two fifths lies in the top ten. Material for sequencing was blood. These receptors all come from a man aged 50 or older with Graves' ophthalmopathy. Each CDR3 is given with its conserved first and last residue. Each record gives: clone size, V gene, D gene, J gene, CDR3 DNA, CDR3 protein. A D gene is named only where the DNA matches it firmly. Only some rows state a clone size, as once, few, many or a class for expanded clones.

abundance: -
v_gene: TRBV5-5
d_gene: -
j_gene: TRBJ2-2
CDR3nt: TGTGCCAGCAGCTTGATTGGGAACACCGGGGAGCTGTTTTTT
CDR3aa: CASSLIGNTGELFF

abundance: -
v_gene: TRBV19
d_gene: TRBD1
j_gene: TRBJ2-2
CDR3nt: TGTGCCAGTACCACCGGGCCGGGACAGGGGTCCACCGGGGAGCTGTTTTTT
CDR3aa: CASTTGPGQGSTGELFF

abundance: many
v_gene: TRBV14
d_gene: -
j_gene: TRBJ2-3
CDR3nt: TGTGCCAGCAGCCAAGATCTCAGCACAGATACGCAGTATTTT
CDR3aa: CASSQDLSTDTQYF

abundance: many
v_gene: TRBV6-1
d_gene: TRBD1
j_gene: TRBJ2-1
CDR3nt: TGTGCCAGCAGTGAATCAGGACAGGGGATCTACAATGAGCAGTTCTTC
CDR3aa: CASSESGQGIYNEQFF

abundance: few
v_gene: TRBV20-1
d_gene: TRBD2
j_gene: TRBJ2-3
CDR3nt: TGCAGTGCTCAGGGACTAGCGGGTCACACAGATACGCAGTATTTT
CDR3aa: CSAQGLAGHTDTQYF

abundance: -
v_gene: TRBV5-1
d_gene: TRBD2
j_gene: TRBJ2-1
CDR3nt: TGCGCCAGCAGCTTGGGGCCGCGGGAGGGCCGCAATGAGCAGTTCTTC
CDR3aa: CASSLGPREGRNEQFF

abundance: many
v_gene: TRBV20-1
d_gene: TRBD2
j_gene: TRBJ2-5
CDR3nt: TGCAGTGTTACCAACGCGGGAGGGCCAGAGACCCAGTACTTC
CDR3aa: CSVTNAGGPETQYF

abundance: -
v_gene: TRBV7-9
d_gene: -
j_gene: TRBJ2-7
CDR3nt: TGTGCCAGCAGCTTAGAGGATACGAAGCAGTACTTC
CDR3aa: CASSLEDTKQYF

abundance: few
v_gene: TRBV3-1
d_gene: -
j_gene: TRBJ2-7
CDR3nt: TGTGCCAGCAGCCAAGACAAGGAGGGACGAGCCTACGAGCAGTACTTC
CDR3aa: CASSQDKEGRAYEQYF

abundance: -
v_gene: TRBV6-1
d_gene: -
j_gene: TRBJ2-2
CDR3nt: TGTGCCAGCGGGCGGGACTACACCGGGGAGCTGTTTTTT
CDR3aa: CASGRDYTGELFF

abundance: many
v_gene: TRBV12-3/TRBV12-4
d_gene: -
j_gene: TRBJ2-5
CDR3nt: TGTGCCAGCAGTCCCTCCGACCTCGGGGCTCGACAAGAGACCCAGTACTTC
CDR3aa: CASSPSDLGARQETQYF

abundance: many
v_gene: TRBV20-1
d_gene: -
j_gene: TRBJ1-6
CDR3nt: TGCAGTGCTATCTTCGCTAATTCACCCCTCCACTTT
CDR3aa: CSAIFANSPLHF

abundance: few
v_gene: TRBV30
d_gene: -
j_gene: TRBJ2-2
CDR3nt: TGTGCCTGGAGTCCCCACACCGGGGAGCTGTTTTTT
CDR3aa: CAWSPHTGELFF

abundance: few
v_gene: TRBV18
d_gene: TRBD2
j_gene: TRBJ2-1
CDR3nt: TGTGCCAGCCGGGAGGGGGAGGCCTACAATGAGCAGTTCTTC
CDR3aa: CASREGEAYNEQFF

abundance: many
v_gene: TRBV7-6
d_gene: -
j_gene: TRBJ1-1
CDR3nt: TGTGCCAGCAGCCAACAGCCGAACACTGAAGCTTTCTTT
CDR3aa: CASSQQPNTEAFF

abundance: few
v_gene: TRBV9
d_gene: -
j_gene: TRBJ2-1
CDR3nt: TGTGCCAGCAGCGTTGGGGGAGGCTACAATGAGCAGTTCTTC
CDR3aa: CASSVGGGYNEQFF

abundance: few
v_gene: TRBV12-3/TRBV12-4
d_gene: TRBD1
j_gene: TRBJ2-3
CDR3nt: TGTGCCAGCAGTTTGAGGACAGGGGGCTTTCTAGCAGATACGCAGTATTTT
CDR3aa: CASSLRTGGFLADTQYF

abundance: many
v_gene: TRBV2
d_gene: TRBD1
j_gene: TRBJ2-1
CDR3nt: TGTGCCAGCAGTCCCGGGACAGTTTACAATGAGCAGTTCTTC
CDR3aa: CASSPGTVYNEQFF

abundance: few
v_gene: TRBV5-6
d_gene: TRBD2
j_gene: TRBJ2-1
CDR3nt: TGTGCCAGTGAATCGGGAGGGCCCGGGAATGAGCAGTTCTTC
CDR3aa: CASESGGPGNEQFF

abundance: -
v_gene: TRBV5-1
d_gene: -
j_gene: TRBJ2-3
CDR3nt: TGTGCCAGCAGCCCAGTCCACACAGGTACGCAGTATTTT
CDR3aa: CASSPVHTGTQYF

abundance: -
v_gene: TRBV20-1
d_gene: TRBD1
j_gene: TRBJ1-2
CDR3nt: TGCAGTGCTAGATCCCGACAGGGAGCGGCTGGCTACACCTTC
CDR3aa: CSARSRQGAAGYTF

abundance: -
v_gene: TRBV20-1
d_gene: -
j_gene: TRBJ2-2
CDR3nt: TGCAGTGCTCCCGATGGATTTCAGCGTCGGGGCACCGGGGAGCTGTTTTTT
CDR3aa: CSAPDGFQRRGTGELFF

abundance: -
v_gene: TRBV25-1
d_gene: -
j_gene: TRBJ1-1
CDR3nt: TGTGCCAGCACCAGAGGGACGGGAAACACTGAAGCTTTCTTT
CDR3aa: CASTRGTGNTEAFF

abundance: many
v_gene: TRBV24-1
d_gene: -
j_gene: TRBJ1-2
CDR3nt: TGTGCCACCAGTGATTCCGGGACCGGGAGCTTTGGGAACTATGGCTACACCTTC
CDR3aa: CATSDSGTGSFGNYGYTF

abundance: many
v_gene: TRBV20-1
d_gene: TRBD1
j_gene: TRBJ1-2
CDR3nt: TGCAGTGCTACAGGGGGAAACTATGGCTACACCTTC
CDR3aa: CSATGGNYGYTF

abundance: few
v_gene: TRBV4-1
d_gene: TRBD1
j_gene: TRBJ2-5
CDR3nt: TGCGCCAGCAGCCAAAATCAGCCGGGACAGGAGCAAGAGACCCAGTACTTC
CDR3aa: CASSQNQPGQEQETQYF

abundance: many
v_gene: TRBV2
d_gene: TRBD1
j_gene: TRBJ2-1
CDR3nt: TGTGCCAGCAGTGGGGGACAGGGGAACGATGAGCAGTTCTTC
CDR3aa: CASSGGQGNDEQFF

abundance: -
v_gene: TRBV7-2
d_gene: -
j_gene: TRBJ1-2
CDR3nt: TGTGCCAGCAGCTCACAGGCGCTAGGCTATGGCTACACCTTC
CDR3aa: CASSSQALGYGYTF

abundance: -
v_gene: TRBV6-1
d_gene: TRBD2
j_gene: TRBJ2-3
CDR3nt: TGTGCCAGCAGTCCCTCAAGACTAGCGCGTAGCACAGATACGCAGTATTTT
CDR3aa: CASSPSRLARSTDTQYF

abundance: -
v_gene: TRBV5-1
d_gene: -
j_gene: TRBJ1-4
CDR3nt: TGCGCCAGCAGCTTGTCGGGGGACACGGGTGAAAAACTGTTTTTT
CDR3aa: CASSLSGDTGEKLFF

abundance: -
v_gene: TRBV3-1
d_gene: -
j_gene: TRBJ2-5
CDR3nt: TGTGCCAGCAGCCCTTACAGGTTAGGAGAGACCCGGTACTTC
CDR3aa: CASSPYRLGETRYF

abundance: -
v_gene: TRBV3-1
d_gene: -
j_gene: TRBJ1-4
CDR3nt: TGTGCCAGCAGCCCAGAAGGGATTTCAACTAATGAAAAACTGTTTTTT
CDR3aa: CASSPEGISTNEKLFF

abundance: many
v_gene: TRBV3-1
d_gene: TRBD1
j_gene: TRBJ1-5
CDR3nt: TGTGCCAGCAGCTCACAGGGGAATCAGCCCCAGCATTTT
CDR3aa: CASSSQGNQPQHF

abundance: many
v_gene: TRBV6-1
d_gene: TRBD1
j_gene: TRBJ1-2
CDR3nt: TGTGCCAGCAGTCGACAGGGAGGTAGTGACTATGGCTACACCTTC
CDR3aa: CASSRQGGSDYGYTF

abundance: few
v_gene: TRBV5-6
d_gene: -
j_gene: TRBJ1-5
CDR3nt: TGTGCCAGCAGCCCGGGTCTGGGCTCCAATCAGCCCCAGCATTTT
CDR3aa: CASSPGLGSNQPQHF

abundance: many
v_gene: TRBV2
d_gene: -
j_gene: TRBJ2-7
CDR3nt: TGTGGAGGTAGTAGAGCCGGGCACGAGCAGTACTTC
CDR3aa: CGGSRAGHEQYF